The 27 T cell receptor beta chains reported below all come from one sample, sequenced in a study of T cell changes during pregnancy in multiple sclerosis (dated by TCRdb to about 2019). Libraries were prepared through the immunoSEQ multiplex PCR assay. The clones in this table, taken by TCRdb from immuneACCESS, are in-frame only. Not every clone is retained; where verified, under half of the shortfall comes from an unresolved V gene, and the cause of the rest is unknown. In this sample the table shows 88,000 or so clones, about 90% of which occur a single time. Around 1.4% of the sample lies in the top ten. Sequencing was performed on peripheral blood, taken before pregnancy. The receptors here all came from a female donor with multiple sclerosis, enrolled in a pregnancy study.

The chain joins TRBV5-8 to TRBJ1-5, with 9 positions matching TRBD1. The CDR3 has 16 residues. The V gene end was trimmed by 6 bases and the J gene end by 2 bases; junction bases not matched to a gene: 9. Germline loops: CDR1 SGHTS, CDR2 YDEGEE. Here the CDR3 DNA reads TGTGCCAGCAACCCCGGGACAGGGCTTCGCAATCAGCCCCAGCATTTT. This sequence encodes CASNPGTGLRNQPQHF.

The J gene is TRBJ2-7, the V gene TRBV6-1; 12 bases match TRBD2. Trimming at V came to 4 bases and at J to 3 bases, leaving 4 bases not matched to a gene. This CDR3 has 15 amino acids. The germline gives CDR1 MNHNS, CDR2 SASEGT. The DNA for the CDR3 is TGTGCCAGCAGTGTACTAGCGGGGGGAAGCTACGAGCAGTACTTC. Translated, it gives CASSVLAGGSYEQYF.

CDR3 amino acids: CAALAGEGNEQFF. The CDR3 DNA follows: TGTGCCGCGTTAGCGGGGGAAGGCAATGAGCAGTTCTTC. This chain links TRBV27 with TRBJ2-1, with 9 bases fitting TRBD2. V lost 11 bases, J lost 6 bases, and 8 bases stayed unmatched. This CDR3 comprises 13 residues. Germline V lookup: CDR1 MNHEY, CDR2 SMNVEV (reference sequence).

V gene TRBV4-2 combines with J gene TRBJ2-5, with 15 bases lining up with TRBD2. The CDR3 extends over 16 amino acids. Trimming cost V 4 bases and J 5 bases; bases outside gene matches: 5. CDR1 is LGHNA, CDR2 YNFKEQ, per germline. The CDR3 DNA reads TGTGCCAGCAGCCCGGGACTAGCGGGGGGCTTCGAGACCCAGTACTTC. It translates to CASSPGLAGGFETQYF.

Remarks on this clone: Within the sample, other DNA sequences also encode this same CDR3. V and J are TRBV6-4 and TRBJ2-3, with 13 bases fitting TRBD2. Germline V gene sequence: CDR1 MRHNA, CDR2 SNTAGT. CDR3 length: 15 residues. Trimming at V came to 5 bases and at J to 4 bases, leaving 3 bases not matched to a gene. As DNA, the CDR3 is TGTGCCAGCAGTCCACTAGCGGGGGGGCCAGATACGCAGTATTTT. This translates into CASSPLAGGPDTQYF.

This clone was recorded once. The chain employs TRBV10-3 and TRBJ1-2; 8 bases are a match to TRBD1. This CDR3 comprises 14 residues. Germline trimming cut 3 bases from V and 7 bases from J; bases unmatched to any gene: 7. Germline V gene sequence: CDR1 ENHRY, CDR2 SYGVKD. CDR3 region: CAISDLGQGGGYTF. For the CDR3, the DNA is TGTGCCATCAGTGATCTCGGACAGGGTGGTGGCTACACCTTC.

V gene TRBV5-1 combines with J gene TRBJ2-3; 7 bases map to TRBD1. CDR1 and CDR2 from the germline V gene are SGHRS and YFSETQ. The trim removed 0 bases at V and 6 bases at J, leaving 10 bases unmatched. This CDR3 spans 16 amino acids. The CDR3 region is CASSLARDRATDTQYF. Here the CDR3 DNA reads TGCGCCAGCAGCTTGGCCCGGGACAGAGCCACTGATACGCAGTATTTT.

The chain combines TRBV6-6 with TRBJ2-2; a weak D match, TRBD1 (6 bases). CDR1 and CDR2 from the germline V gene are MNHNY and SVGAGI (reference sequence). CDR3 size: 15 residues. Trimming removed 4 bases at V and 5 bases at J, with 14 bases between. CDR3 nucleotide sequence: TGTGCCAGCAGTTCTACAGGGCTGGGAACCGGGGAGCTGTTTTTT. Translating it yields CASSSTGLGTGELFF.

This clone was observed a handful of times. The chain employs TRBV29-1 and TRBJ1-2; D gene ambiguous. The V end was cut by 4 bases, the J end by 2 bases, with 11 bases between. The CDR3 length is 13 residues. Per germline, CDR1 SQVTM and CDR2 ANQGSEA. CDR3 loop: CSVASGWNYGYTF. In DNA form, the CDR3 reads TGCAGCGTTGCTAGCGGCTGGAACTATGGCTACACCTTC.

This chain uses TRBV11-2 with TRBJ2-3, with D maybe TRBD1 (5 bases). There are 18 residues in the CDR3. Deletions cut 1 base from V and 0 bases from J, with 17 bases between. Germline CDR1 reads SGHAT; CDR2 reads FQNNGV. The CDR3, as DNA: TGTGCCAGCAGCTTAGGCTCAAGGGGCGCTTACAGCACAGATACGCAGTATTTT. As protein: CASSLGSRGAYSTDTQYF.

J is TRBJ2-2 and V is TRBV27; 7 bases line up with TRBD1. CDR1 MNHEY and CDR2 SMNVEV come from the germline V gene (reference sequence). CDR3 length: 16 residues. V was pared by 5 bases and J by 4 bases, with 10 bases of the junction left unmatched. CDR3 DNA sequence: TGTGCCAGCAGTCCGCGACAGGGCTTGGGCACCGGGGAGCTGTTTTTT. This gives the protein CASSPRQGLGTGELFF.

V usage is TRBV5-5 and J usage is TRBJ1-5; tentatively, D is TRBD1 (6 bases). Germline assignment: CDR1 SGHKS and CDR2 YYEKEE (reference sequence). V shed 4 bases and J shed 5 bases, with 10 bases lying between them. The CDR3 runs 13 residues. In nucleotides, the CDR3 is TGTGCCAGCAGCCAAGCAGGGGATCAGCCCCAGCATTTT. This encodes CASSQAGDQPQHF.

The chain employs TRBV10-3 and TRBJ1-6, with 7 positions matching TRBD1. The CDR3 runs 15 residues. CDR1 ENHRY and CDR2 SYGVKD come from the germline V gene. Trimming cost V 9 bases and J 4 bases; bases outside gene matches: 9. The CDR3 DNA reads as TGTGCCATTCGAGACAGGGAAGGTTATAATTCACCCCTCCACTTT. Its protein product is CAIRDREGYNSPLHF.

The genes are TRBV6-5 and TRBJ2-6, with TRBD1 as a possible D gene (5 bases). V was cut by 6 bases and J by 1 base, with 10 bases left in between. The germline CDR1 and CDR2 sequences are MNHEY and SVGAGI. This CDR3 is 15 amino acids long. In nucleotides, the CDR3 is TGTGCCAGCAGGACCCAGGGATCTGGGGCCAACGTCCTGACTTTC. Its protein is CASRTQGSGANVLTF.

The chain has TRBV7-8 and TRBJ1-4; 7 positions agree with TRBD1. Germline V gene lookup returns CDR1 SGHVS and CDR2 FQNEAQ. V lost 3 bases and J lost 4; bases outside the gene matches: 5. The CDR3 loop spans 15 amino acids. CDR3 sequence (DNA): TGTGCCAGCAGCTTGCCGGGACAGTTTAATGAAAAACTGTTTTTT. Translating it yields CASSLPGQFNEKLFF.

The genes are TRBV11-2 and TRBJ2-5, with 8 bases identical to TRBD2. The V gene end was trimmed by 5 bases and the J gene end by 0 bases; junction bases not matched to a gene: 8. The CDR3 runs 16 residues. The germline V gene encodes CDR1 SGHAT and CDR2 FQNNGV. CDR3 nucleotides: TGTGCCAGCAGCGACGGGACTAGGGGATACCAAGAGACCCAGTACTTC. The encoded protein is CASSDGTRGYQETQYF.

The chain employs TRBV6-1 and TRBJ2-3; D perhaps matches TRBD1 (6 bases). Trimming shortened V by 11 bases and J by 4 bases, and 16 bases separated the two germline ends. Germline assignment: CDR1 MNHNS and CDR2 SASEGT. CDR3 length equals 13 residues. The CDR3 DNA is TGTGCCGGCAAACAGGGCCATTCAGATACGCAGTATTTT. It is translated as CAGKQGHSDTQYF.

This chain connects TRBV5-6 to TRBJ1-2; tentative D call: TRBD1 (6 bases). Germline V CDR1 and CDR2: SGHDT, YYEEEE. The CDR3 has 13 amino acids. With 0 bases removed from V and 4 bases from J, the gap between germline ends came to 7 bases. The CDR3 DNA sequence: TGTGCCAGCAGCTTGGACAGGGCCTATGGCTACACCTTC. It codes for CASSLDRAYGYTF.

The gene calls are TRBV2 and TRBJ1-3; D might be TRBD1 (6 bases). This CDR3 has 11 amino acids. Trimming cost V 7 bases and J 7 bases, with 8 bases left between them. Germline V lookup: CDR1 SNHLY, CDR2 FYNNEI. The CDR3, as DNA: TGTGCCAGCACCAGGGGTAACACCATATATTTT. The encoded protein is CASTRGNTIYF.

The gene calls are TRBV6-5 and TRBJ1-1; D remains unclear. The CDR3 extends over 14 amino acids. V was cut by 2 bases and J by 0 bases, with 7 bases left in between. Germline loops: CDR1 MNHEY, CDR2 SVGAGI. The DNA for the CDR3 is TGTGCCAGCAGTTACCGGCAGGTGAACACTGAAGCTTTCTTT. Protein product: CASSYRQVNTEAFF.

J is TRBJ1-4 and V is TRBV6-5, with 8 bases that match TRBD1. Losses at the gene ends were 2 bases for V and 11 bases for J; bases not matched to a gene: 10. Germline CDR1 reads MNHEY; CDR2 reads SVGAGI. CDR3 size: 15 residues. The DNA for the CDR3 is TGTGCCAGCAGTTACGACGGAGGACAGGGTCTGAAACTGTTTTTT. It translates to CASSYDGGQGLKLFF.

This clone has just one count. The V gene is TRBV7-2, the J gene TRBJ2-7; 9 bases agree with TRBD2. J lost 2 bases, V lost 3 bases, and 8 bases had no gene match. Per germline, CDR1 SGHTA and CDR2 FQGNSA. This CDR3 contains 16 residues. CDR3 DNA: TGTGCCAGCAGCTTGACACCGGGACTAGCTGCCTACGAGCAGTACTTC. Its translation is CASSLTPGLAAYEQYF. The full variable domain, in which reference TRBV7-2 and TRBJ2-7 provide the parts outside the CDR3, is GAGVSQSPSNKVTEKGKDVELRCDPISGHTALYWYRQSLGQGLEFLIYFQGNSAPDKSGLPSDRFSAERTGGSVSTLTIQRTQQEDSAVYLCASSLTPGLAAYEQYFGPGTRLTVT.

The chain links TRBV10-3 to TRBJ1-3; D remains unclear. Trimming took 6 bases from V and 0 from J, leaving 9 bases between them. The CDR3 spans 14 residues. Looked up from germline, CDR1 is ENHRY and CDR2 is SYGVKD. Written as DNA, the CDR3 is TGTGCCATCAGCTCCACCGGCTCTGGAAACACCATATATTTT. It translates to CAISSTGSGNTIYF.

The chain uses TRBV11-2 and TRBJ1-2; no clear D. Trimming took off 5 bases at V and 4 bases at J, with 8 bases between the two ends. Germline V gives CDR1 SGHAT, CDR2 FQNNGV. This CDR3 contains 12 residues. The CDR3 bases are TGTGCCAGCAGCACGGGATTCTATGGCTACACCTTC. Its translation: CASSTGFYGYTF.

Worth noting for this clone: At one boundary the junction diverges from the germline segment, which might be a read error. The chain carries TRBV19 and TRBJ1-1, with D tentatively TRBD1 (5 bases). The CDR3 is 11 amino acids. Looked up from germline, CDR1 is LNHDA and CDR2 is SQIVND (reference sequence). The CDR3 is CASSVDSEAFF. The DNA for the CDR3 is TGTGCCAGTAGTGTAGACAGTGAAGCTTTCTTT.

V gene TRBV7-9 combines with J gene TRBJ2-7; 7 bases align to TRBD1. Looked up from germline, CDR1 is SEHNR and CDR2 is FQNEAQ (reference sequence). V was clipped by 5 bases and J by 2 bases; unmatched bases: 15. This CDR3 is built from 17 residues. As DNA, the CDR3 is TGTGCCAGCAGCCTCGGAGCCGAGGGACAGAACGCCTACGAGCAGTACTTC. Translating gives CASSLGAEGQNAYEQYF.

This chain connects TRBV7-9 to TRBJ1-2; 9 bases fit TRBD1. The J segment lost 5 bases and the V segment lost 4 bases, leaving 5 bases of the junction unmatched. Germline loops: CDR1 SEHNR, CDR2 FQNEAQ (reference sequence). The CDR3 is 14 residues long. The CDR3 coding sequence is TGTGCCAGCAGCTCGGGACAGGGTCTTTATGGCTACACCTTC. Amino acid sequence: CASSSGQGLYGYTF.